These 27 T cell receptor beta chains originate from one sample sequenced in a study of blood T cell repertoires in COVID-19. Sequencing used immunoSEQ multiplex PCR; TCRdb keeps in-frame clones, though not all of them. The sample records under 250,000 clones, about nine tenths being singletons. Source material: peripheral blood. The receptors originated from a woman aged 55-69 years who had recovered from COVID-19.

The V call is TRBV11-2, the J call TRBJ1-2; 7 nucleotides agree with TRBD1. The V gene end was trimmed by 7 bases and the J gene end by 4 bases; junction bases not matched to a gene: 12. The CDR3 sequence is 15 residues long. Germline CDR1 SGHAT, CDR2 FQNNGV. The CDR3 sequence is CASTPGGFWTYGYTF. Here the CDR3 DNA reads TGTGCCAGCACCCCAGGGGGGTTTTGGACCTATGGCTACACCTTC.

The rearrangement joins TRBV7-2 to TRBJ2-5; 11 bases line up with TRBD2. The CDR3 is 15 amino acids. The J segment lost 4 bases and the V segment lost 6 bases, leaving 7 bases of the junction unmatched. In germline, CDR1 is SGHTA, CDR2 FQGNSA. The CDR3 here is CASRVSGGASETQYF. DNA of the CDR3: TGTGCCAGCAGAGTTAGCGGGGGGGCCTCAGAGACCCAGTACTTC. The variable domain in full, with the rest retrieved from reference TRBV7-2 and TRBJ2-5, is GAGVSQSPSNKVTEKGKDVELRCDPISGHTALYWYRQSLGQGLEFLIYFQGNSAPDKSGLPSDRFSAERTGGSVSTLTIQRTQQEDSAVYLCASRVSGGASETQYFGPGTRLLVL.

A few counts support this clone. The chain has TRBV5-6 and TRBJ1-3, with a weak D call TRBD1 (6 bases). Germline CDR1 reads SGHDT; CDR2 reads YYEEEE. The CDR3 is 15 amino acids. With 4 bases removed from V and 2 bases from J, the gap between germline ends came to 13 bases. Written as DNA, the CDR3 is TGTGCCAGCAGCCAGGGGTACCGGGCTGGAAACACCATATATTTT. Translated: CASSQGYRAGNTIYF.

CDR3 DNA sequence: TGTGCCACCAGTGATCTTAATTACAATGAGCAGTTCTTC. It is translated as CATSDLNYNEQFF. The chain combines TRBV24-1 with TRBJ2-1; D gene uncertain. With 3 bases removed from V and 4 bases from J, the gap between germline ends came to 6 bases. CDR1 KGHDR and CDR2 SFDVKD come from the germline V gene. This CDR3 region has 13 residues.

The V gene is TRBV20-1, the J gene TRBJ2-2; unclear D gene. The CDR3 loop spans 13 amino acids. Trimming removed 3 bases at V and 1 base at J, with 6 bases between. Germline V CDR1 and CDR2: DFQATT, SNEGSKA (reference sequence). CDR3 bases: TGCAGTGCTAGTGGGCAGAACACCGGGGAGCTGTTTTTT. Protein product: CSASGQNTGELFF.

The chain has TRBV9 and TRBJ2-5; TRBD2 matches 10 bases. J was trimmed by 3 bases and V by 3 bases; bases with no gene match: 2. CDR3 length: 14 amino acids. The germline V gene encodes CDR1 SGDLS and CDR2 YYNGEE. The CDR3, as DNA: TGTGCCAGCAGCGCCGGGACTAGCGAAGAGACCCAGTACTTC. It is translated as CASSAGTSEETQYF.

This sequence joins TRBV18 and TRBJ1-2; TRBD1 agrees at 7 bases. V dropped 5 bases and J dropped 1; count of bases not matched to a gene: 7. The CDR3 sequence is 15 residues long. Per the germline V gene, CDR1 is KGHSH and CDR2 is LQKENI. CDR3 loop: CASSSGTDLNYGYTF. The CDR3 DNA reads as TGTGCCAGCTCATCGGGGACAGACCTTAACTATGGCTACACCTTC.

In its sample, this clone is medium-sized. This chain uses TRBV3-1 (or the pseudogene TRBV3-2) with TRBJ1-4, with 7 nucleotides matching TRBD1. The CDR3 is 14 residues long. Germline CDR1 LGHDT, CDR2 YNNKEL (reference sequence). V lost 4 bases and J lost 7; bases outside the gene matches: 6. CDR3 nucleotide sequence: TGTGCCAGCAGCCTGGGACAGACCCCTGAAAAACTGTTTTTT. It is translated as CASSLGQTPEKLFF.

The CDR3 DNA is TGTGCCAGCAGTCCCCCGACAGGCTTATCCTACGAGCAGTACTTC. It encodes CASSPPTGLSYEQYF. This chain joins TRBV28 and TRBJ2-7; TRBD1 is a possible D gene (6 bases). This CDR3 has 15 amino acids. Germline V gives CDR1 MDHEN, CDR2 SYDVKM. Trimming shortened V by 5 bases and J by 1 base, and 15 bases separated the two germline ends.

This rearrangement joins TRBV2 to TRBJ1-1; a weak D match, TRBD1 (5 bases). The CDR3 consists of 12 residues. V was trimmed by 11 bases and J by 5 bases, leaving 15 bases between them. Germline values: CDR1 SNHLY, CDR2 FYNNEI. CDR3 region: CASNYQGTEAFF. In DNA form, the CDR3 reads TGTGCCTCCAATTACCAGGGAACTGAAGCTTTCTTT.

The chain employs TRBV9 and TRBJ2-2; D not certain. The CDR3 runs to 15 residues. V was cut by 3 bases and J by 6 bases, with 15 bases left in between. Germline CDR1 is SGDLS and CDR2 is YYNGEE. The DNA for the CDR3 is TGTGCCAGCAGCGCCCTGTCGTCTTCGGCCGGGGAGCTGTTTTTT. It yields the protein CASSALSSSAGELFF.

Concerning this clone itself: The sample carries other DNA sequences with the same CDR3. The chain recombines TRBV24-1 with TRBJ1-5, with 7 nucleotides matching TRBD1. Germline V gives CDR1 KGHDR, CDR2 SFDVKD. The CDR3 length is 13 residues. V dropped 7 bases and J dropped 4; count of bases not matched to a gene: 3. In nucleotides, the CDR3 is TGTGCCACCAGCCGGGACAGAAATCAGCCCCAGCATTTT. It encodes CATSRDRNQPQHF.

This clone has just one count. The chain combines TRBV19 with TRBJ1-5; TRBD1 aligns across 10 bases. The CDR3 is made up of 16 amino acids. Per germline, CDR1 LNHDA and CDR2 SQIVND (reference sequence). V shed 6 bases, J shed 0 bases, and the junction held 5 bases outside the gene matches. The CDR3 region is CASRLTGGYSNQPQHF. In nucleotides, the CDR3 is TGTGCCAGTAGGCTGACAGGGGGCTATAGCAATCAGCCCCAGCATTTT.

This CDR3 reads CASSSRQRVAGLSITDTQYF. DNA of the CDR3: TGTGCCAGCAGCTCTAGGCAGAGGGTAGCGGGGTTATCTATCACAGATACGCAGTATTTT. The chain has TRBV5-4 and TRBJ2-3; 8 bases are a match to TRBD2. CDR3 length: 20 amino acids. The germline V gene has CDR1 SGHNT and CDR2 YYREEE (reference sequence). The J segment lost 2 bases and the V segment lost 3 bases, leaving 20 bases of the junction unmatched. Full variable domain (missing parts from reference TRBV5-4 and TRBJ2-3): ETGVTQSPTHLIKTRGQQVTLRCSSQSGHNTVSWYQQALGQGPQFIFQYYREEENGRGNFPPRFSGLQFPNYSSELNVNALELDDSALYLCASSSRQRVAGLSITDTQYFGPGTRLTVL.

V usage is TRBV9 and J usage is TRBJ2-3; TRBD1 agrees at 9 bases. This CDR3 spans 16 amino acids. Germline assignment: CDR1 SGDLS and CDR2 YYNGEE. Germline trimming cut 0 bases from V and 1 base from J; bases unmatched to any gene: 3. Written as DNA, the CDR3 is TGTGCCAGCAGCGTAGGAGGGGACAGGGGCACAGATACGCAGTATTTT. It specifies CASSVGGDRGTDTQYF. Drawing the rest from reference TRBV9 and TRBJ2-3, the complete variable domain is DSGVTQTPKHLITATGQRVTLRCSPRSGDLSVYWYQQSLDQGLQFLIQYYNGEERAKGNILERFSAQQFPDLHSELNLSSLELGDSALYFCASSVGGDRGTDTQYFGPGTRLTVL.

The chain is built from TRBV3-1 (or the pseudogene TRBV3-2) and TRBJ2-3; a possible D gene is TRBD2 (6 bases). CDR1 is LGHDT, CDR2 YNNKEL, per germline (reference sequence). The length of the CDR3 is 16 residues. V lost 2 bases and J 9 bases, leaving 21 bases between the germline ends. CDR3 coding DNA: TGTGCCAGCAGCCAACCAAGCGGCGCTAGGGAGGAGACGCAGTATTTT. Residues: CASSQPSGAREETQYF.

The CDR3: CASRGQVGTIYF. In DNA form, the CDR3 reads TGTGCCAGCAGAGGACAGGTGGGCACCATATATTTT. The rearrangement links TRBV11-2 to TRBJ1-3, with 7 bases identical to TRBD1. V was pared by 6 bases and J by 9 bases, with 5 bases of the junction left unmatched. The germline V gene has CDR1 SGHAT and CDR2 FQNNGV. The CDR3 spans 12 residues. The complete variable domain, with remaining parts taken from reference TRBV11-2 and TRBJ1-3, reads EAGVAQSPRYKIIEKRQSVAFWCNPISGHATLYWYQQILGQGPKLLIQFQNNGVVDDSQLPKDRFSAERLKGVDSTLKIQPAKLEDSAVYLCASRGQVGTIYFGEGSWLTVV.

This chain joins TRBV18 and TRBJ2-1, with 16 bases matching TRBD2. Per germline, CDR1 KGHSH and CDR2 LQKENI. This CDR3 comprises 17 residues. Trimming took 4 bases from V and 9 from J; bases not matched to a gene: 9. CDR3 amino acids: CASSLPGLAGGLSEQFF. The CDR3, as DNA: TGTGCCAGCTCACTCCCGGGACTAGCGGGGGGGCTATCTGAGCAGTTCTTC.

J is TRBJ2-2 and V is TRBV5-1, with TRBD1 matching 8 bases. Germline values: CDR1 SGHRS, CDR2 YFSETQ. Losses at the gene ends were 1 base for V and 1 base for J; bases not matched to a gene: 6. This CDR3 comprises 17 residues. CDR3 nucleotides: TGCGCCAGCAGCTTGTTTACCGGGACAGGGAACACCGGGGAGCTGTTTTTT. It codes for CASSLFTGTGNTGELFF.

J is TRBJ2-7 and V is TRBV18; 8 bases agree with TRBD1. Germline CDR1 reads KGHSH; CDR2 reads LQKENI. The ends lost 4 bases at V and 3 bases at J; junction bases unmatched: 8. The CDR3 extends over 15 amino acids. The CDR3 nucleotides are TGTGCCAGCTCACTTGCAGGGACAGGCCGCTACGAGCAGTACTTC. Translation gives CASSLAGTGRYEQYF.

The J gene is TRBJ2-2, the V gene TRBV19; D not certain. V lost 4 bases and J lost 1, with 7 bases in between. From germline, CDR1 is LNHDA and CDR2 SQIVND (reference sequence). CDR3 length: 14 residues. The CDR3 spells CASSTQVNTGELFF. CDR3 nucleotides: TGTGCCAGTAGTACTCAGGTGAACACCGGGGAGCTGTTTTTT.

The chain combines TRBV29-1 with TRBJ1-2; 7 bases are a match to TRBD1. The CDR3 covers 13 residues. Germline trimming cut 5 bases from V and 5 bases from J; bases unmatched to any gene: 8. Germline-derived CDR1 and CDR2 are SQVTM and ANQGSEA. The CDR3 region has the DNA TGCAGCGTTTATACAGGGGTTCGATATGGCTACACCTTC. This translates into CSVYTGVRYGYTF.

The genes are TRBV7-8 and TRBJ1-6; unclear D gene. V was trimmed by 0 bases and J by 6 bases, leaving 9 bases between them. This CDR3 is built from 15 residues. Germline assignment: CDR1 SGHVS and CDR2 FQNEAQ. The CDR3: CASSLAGTGNSPLHF. DNA for the CDR3: TGTGCCAGCAGCTTAGCGGGCACCGGTAATTCACCCCTCCACTTT.

A single count supports this clone. Other DNA sequences in this specimen translate into the identical CDR3. J is TRBJ1-2 and V is TRBV6-5; the match to TRBD1 covers 7 bases. The germline gives CDR1 MNHEY, CDR2 SVGAGI. The CDR3 extends over 14 amino acids. The V and J ends lost 1 base and 3 bases, in that order; junction bases with no gene match: 2. The CDR3 nucleotides read TGTGCCAGCAGTTACTTAGGGGGCGACTATGGCTACACCTTC. Protein: CASSYLGGDYGYTF.

The chain carries TRBV7-3 and TRBJ2-3; no clear D gene. The length of the CDR3 is 13 residues. V lost 5 bases and J lost 4, with 10 bases in between. The germline CDR1 and CDR2 sequences are SGHTA and FQGTGA. CDR3 nucleotides: TGTGCCAGCAGCCTAATGCGAGCAGATACGCAGTATTTT. Translated: CASSLMRADTQYF.

This clone occurred a few times. The gene calls are TRBV9 and TRBJ2-7, with 9 nucleotides matching TRBD1. Germline lookup yields CDR1 SGDLS and CDR2 YYNGEE. The CDR3 consists of 15 residues. The J segment lost 7 bases and the V segment lost 3 bases, leaving 11 bases of the junction unmatched. The CDR3 DNA follows: TGTGCCAGCAGCGGACACAGGGGGCGACAAGGGGAGCAGTACTTC. This sequence encodes CASSGHRGRQGEQYF.

This chain links TRBV5-1 with TRBJ1-2, with 9 bases fitting TRBD1. Germline V lookup: CDR1 SGHRS, CDR2 YFSETQ. The CDR3 length is 16 residues. J lost 8 bases, V lost 2 bases, and 13 bases had no gene match. The CDR3 coding sequence is TGCGCCAGCAGCTTCTCACCCGGGACAGGGAAGGAGGGCTACACCTTC. As protein: CASSFSPGTGKEGYTF.